This entry lists 4 T cell receptor beta chains sequenced from one sample in a study of regulatory T cells in long-lasting Graves disease. Time point given: persistent/refractory GD, antithyroid drugs over 5 years with positive TRAb. From PBMCs, RNA was extracted and then used to make the TCR library. Arm-PCR of CDR3 regions with iRepertoire HTBI primers generated TCR beta libraries. TCRdb redid the calling of the multiplex PCR reads with MiXCR, one entry per CDR3 protein. The profile covers 450,000 or so distinct CDR3 sequences, with 20% to 25% appearing a single time and around 13% taken by the ten largest. The input for sequencing was peripheral blood mononuclear cells (PBMCs), taken when the disease was refractory, from a patient treated with antithyroid drugs. These receptors all stem from a female donor with Graves disease.

The chain is built from TRBV19 and TRBJ1-2; D is unresolved. Germline CDR1 and CDR2: LNHDA and SQIVND (reference sequence). Trimming cost V 5 bases and J 4 bases, with 11 bases left between them. The CDR3 totals 13 residues. In DNA, the CDR3 is TGTGCCAGTAGTGTCGGAGATCCCTATGGCTACACCTTC. It is translated as CASSVGDPYGYTF.

This clonotype was picked up a small number of times. The rearrangement uses TRBV7-2 and TRBJ1-2; 12 positions agree with TRBD1. J was trimmed by 8 bases and V by 1 base; bases with no gene match: 5. There are 15 residues in the CDR3. Germline CDR1 reads SGHTA; CDR2 reads FQGNSA. CDR3 protein: CASSLEGQGARGYTF. In DNA, the CDR3 is TGTGCCAGCAGCTTAGAGGGACAGGGGGCGCGAGGCTACACCTTC.

This clonotype showed up many times. The chain is built from TRBV29-1 and TRBJ1-1, with a possible D match to TRBD1 (5 bases). The length of the CDR3 is 15 residues. V shed 4 bases and J shed 1 base, with 16 bases lying between them. Germline values: CDR1 SQVTM, CDR2 ANQGSEA. In nucleotides, the CDR3 is TGCAGCGTTGCCCGGGGAGGGGAAGCGAACACTGAAGCTTTCTTT. It codes for CSVARGGEANTEAFF.

Regarding this clonotype: With a much larger clone just one base away, this may be a read error. The CDR3 does not close with the conserved phenylalanine or tryptophan, likely indicating a read error. The chain carries TRBV12-3 or TRBV12-4 and TRBJ1-5, with a tentative D call TRBD1 (5 bases). V dropped 3 bases and J dropped 3 bases, with 6 bases sitting between them. There are 13 residues in the CDR3. CDR3 bases: TGTGCCAGCAGTTTGGACAACAATCAGCCCCAGCATCTT. This sequence encodes CASSLDNNQPQHL.